Following are 4 T cell receptor beta chains from one sample sequenced in a study of cytomegalovirus exposure and HLA in healthy donors. Here immunoSEQ multiplex PCR was the method, and the copy in TCRdb shows in-frame clones only, minus some. The table records tens of thousands of clones, 93% of them present only once. The sequencing input was PBMCs. These receptors originate from a young woman in good health and CMV-seronegative.

This clone was counted ten times or more. The gene calls are TRBV4-2 and TRBJ2-3; possible D gene TRBD2, 5 bases. The V gene lost 0 bases and the J gene lost 8 bases, with 6 bases spanning the gap. Germline assignment: CDR1 LGHNA and CDR2 YNFKEQ. This CDR3 region has 12 residues. Here the CDR3 DNA reads TGTGCCAGCAGCCAAGAGGGAGTTACGCAGTATTTT. It is translated as CASSQEGVTQYF.

This clone was detected once. The chain combines TRBV30 with TRBJ1-5; the D gene is possibly TRBD1 (5 bases). The germline V and J ends were trimmed by 3 bases and 5 bases, with 11 bases remaining between them. The germline V gene encodes CDR1 GTSNPN and CDR2 SVGIG (reference sequence). This CDR3 comprises 13 residues. The CDR3, as DNA: TGTGCCTGGAGCCTGAGGGACTATCAGCCCCAGCATTTT. Its translation is CAWSLRDYQPQHF.

CDR3 bases: TGTGCCAGCACTATTAGACAGAACACTGAAGCTTTCTTT. Protein: CASTIRQNTEAFF. This sequence joins TRBV6-5 and TRBJ1-1; D remains unclear. CDR1 MNHEY and CDR2 SVGAGI come from the germline V gene. V was shortened by 7 bases and J by 1 base, with 10 bases between the two germline ends. The CDR3 consists of 13 residues.

The chain combines TRBV4-1 with TRBJ1-3, with a possible D match to TRBD1 (5 bases). This CDR3 spans 17 amino acids. The germline V and J ends were trimmed by 1 base and 0 bases, with 13 bases remaining between them. From germline, CDR1 is MGHRA and CDR2 YSYEKL. CDR3 in amino acids: CASSQGSGGVSGNTIYF. The CDR3 DNA reads as TGCGCCAGCAGCCAAGGCTCCGGGGGAGTCTCTGGAAACACCATATATTTT.